This TCR beta chain came from a study of T cells in Graves' hyperthyroidism and ophthalmopathy. Ten or more counts support this clonotype. Amplified TCR beta CDR3 regions came from RNA transcripts. The study used the HTBI primer set for a first-round RT-PCR of the TCR CDR3. TCRdb ran MiXCR on the multiplex PCR reads and lists one entry per CDR3 protein. The table has some 400,000 distinct CDR3 sequences, roughly 14% seen once; the top ten hold 20%. CDR1 is MGHRA, CDR2 YSYEKL, per germline. Between the trimmed V and J ends, which lost 1 base and 5 bases, there was a span of 6 bases. The CDR3 has 13 residues. Reasons for excluding patients were uncontrolled infection, other autoimmune disease, pregnancy or lactation. Clinical symptoms, serum thyroxine and TRAb, thyroid ultrasound and orbital computed tomography together formed the diagnostic basis. Fresh peripheral blood, roughly 9.8 ml of it, supplied the PBMCs.

This chain connects TRBV4-1 to TRBJ1-5; D remains ambiguous. This clonotype originated in a man under 40 with Graves' hyperthyroidism that later progressed to Graves' ophthalmopathy. Sequences were obtained from blood. The CDR3 sequence is CASSQVLDQPQHF. In DNA form, the CDR3 reads TGCGCCAGCAGCCAAGTCCTGGATCAGCCCCAGCATTTT.